The T cell receptor beta chain described here comes from a study of vaccination and CD4 T cells after COVID-19. Background on the study: Taking of post-vaccine samples occurred a median approximately 67 days after dose two (range 14 to 241). Cultures acting as controls obtained a CEFX pool, an HIV-1 Nef pool, or no peptide.

This clonotype was seen a few times. Antigen specificity is unknown. The treatment: roughly 11-day PBMC culture with coronavirus spike peptide pools or control peptides (ViraFEST assay). CDR3 length equals 15 residues. Trimming removed 0 bases from V and 0 bases from J, with 11 bases in between. Germline V CDR1 and CDR2: DFQATT, SNEGSKA (reference sequence). Sequenced with the Oncomine TCR Beta short-read assay was DNA taken from cultured CD4+ T cells. MiXCR, run by TCRdb on the PCR reads, gives a single entry per CDR3 protein. The data show roughly 7,600 distinct CDR3 sequences, roughly a fifth seen once.

The TCR originated in a human donor who had recovered from COVID-19. The chain couples TRBV20-1 to TRBJ1-1; D call uncertain. Sample: CD4+ T cells from blood, cultured in vitro, taken after SARS-CoV-2 vaccination. The DNA for the CDR3 is TGCAGTGCTAGAGATCCCTTGGGTATGAACACTGAAGCTTTCTTT. Translating gives CSARDPLGMNTEAFF.